This TCR beta chain comes out of a study of blood T cells in healthy people across ages. Study-level findings and limits: Older age coincided with a roughly linear decline in TCR beta diversity per million T cells. More naive CD4+ cells and higher diversity marked long-lived donors relative to aged donors. There was a strong correlation between TCR beta diversity and naive T cell percentage.

This clonotype was detected a few times. The antigen is not known. One end of the junction fails to match germline, which may point to a read error. Per germline, CDR1 MNHNS and CDR2 SASEGT. The CDR3 is 19 amino acids. A second PCR of 7 to 11 cycles used a sample-barcoded 5' primer and a J-beta primer mix. The template-switch adaptor, which had 12 random nucleotides, put a tag on each cDNA molecule. TCRdb used MiXCR to reprocess the 5' RACE reads, holding one entry per CDR3 protein. There are approximately 850,000 distinct CDR3 sequences in the sample; 44% occur only once, and nearly 20% lies in the top ten.

This receptor was identified in a man aged 55 to 70 in good health. The chain is built from TRBV6-1 and TRBJ2-6; 7 positions match TRBD1. The sample comprised blood. CDR3 region: CAGSKRSGTALSGANVLTF. DNA of the CDR3: TGTGCCGGCAGTAAACGGTCAGGGACAGCGCTCTCTGGGGCCAACGTCCTGACTTTC.